Sequencing of this TCR beta chain was carried out in a study of blood T cell repertoires in COVID-19 (dated by TCRdb to the early 2020s). About the full investigation: The collaborator samples originated in the United States, Italy and Spain and spanned the acute and convalescent phases of COVID-19. Sample metadata almost always included a de-identified subject ID, COVID-19 status, age in years and sex. Samples came from the ongoing ImmuneRACE study (first 160 participants) plus 1,254 subjects from 6 global collaborators. A freely available public database, intended as a resource for researchers studying the immune response to SARS-CoV-2, is where the repertoires were released. The prospective study material was composed of cDNA or gDNA derived from T cells, B-cell-depleted T cells, or PBMCs. Subjects who had been exposed to COVID-19, were actively infected with it, or had recovered from it provided the deeply sampled blood TCRbeta repertoires that made up the dataset. Where available, HLA class I and class II types were taken from metadata supplied by the sample provider and were not determined by assay-based typing.

The immunoSEQ Assay, a bias-controlled multiplex PCR, was used to amplify TCRbeta CDR3 regions from genomic DNA. The authors' analysis ran thus. The number of nucleated cells in each sample was estimated from the amplification of reference gene primers within the assay. Sequence reads were collapsed and filtered to measure the absolute abundance of every unique TCRbeta CDR3 rearrangement. For each sample, productive Simpson clonality was calculated as the square root of Simpson's diversity index across productive rearrangements. Imported from immuneACCESS, the table was reduced by TCRdb to in-frame sequences with V and J called. These copies leave out some clones; in studies compared against another copy, an unresolved V gene accounts for under half, and the cause of the remainder is not known. V and J calls and clone size are those listed in that table; D and trimming were worked out from the DNA. Present in this sample are roughly 220,000 clones, 84% of which were seen just once. The ten largest clones capture roughly 5% of the sample.

A second Seattle source provided samples from volunteer blood donors who had recovered from COVID-19. Collaborating institutions collected whole blood in K2EDTA tubes following their own protocols. For TCRbeta analysis, collaborator samples were shipped as frozen whole blood, as isolated PBMCs, or as DNA extracted from either sample type. From the cysteine through the phenylalanine, the CDR3 covers 17 amino acids. Just CDR3 DNA is preserved here, 51 bases in frame from base 1. V lost 5 bases and J lost 6 bases, and the count of bases not matched to a germline gene is 9. The germline V gene sets CDR1 to SGHAT and CDR2 to FQNNGV. Note on this clone: Its antigen is not yet known. Base qualities are not recorded, but no much larger clone differs from it by a single base.

General study outcomes and caveats: How much clinical and demographic metadata was included differed by source and by participant, and the metadata was provided uncurated.

Recombination linked TRBV11-2 to TRBJ2-3; 15 middle bases align to TRBD2. The clonotype was recovered from a woman aged 55-69 years who had recovered from COVID-19. Sequencing input: peripheral blood. The DNA is as follows: TGTGCCAGCAGCCCGAGGACTAGCGGGGGGGCCGGGGATACGCAGTATTTT. The translation is CASSPRTSGGAGDTQYF.